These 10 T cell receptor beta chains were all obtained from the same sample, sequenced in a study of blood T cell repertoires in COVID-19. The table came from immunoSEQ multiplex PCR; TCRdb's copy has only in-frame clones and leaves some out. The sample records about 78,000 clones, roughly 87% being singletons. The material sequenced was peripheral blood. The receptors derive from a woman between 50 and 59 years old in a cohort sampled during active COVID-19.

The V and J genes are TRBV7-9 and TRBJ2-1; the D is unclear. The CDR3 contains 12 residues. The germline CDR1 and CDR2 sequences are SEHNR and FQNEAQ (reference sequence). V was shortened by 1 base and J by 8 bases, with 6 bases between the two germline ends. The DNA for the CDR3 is TGTGCCAGCAGCTTAGGAAACTATGAGCAGTTCTTC. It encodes CASSLGNYEQFF.

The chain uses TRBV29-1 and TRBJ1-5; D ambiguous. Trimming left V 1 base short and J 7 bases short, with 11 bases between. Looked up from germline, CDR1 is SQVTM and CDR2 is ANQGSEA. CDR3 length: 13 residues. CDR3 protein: CSVEVQDGQPQHF. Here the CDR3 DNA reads TGCAGCGTTGAAGTGCAGGATGGGCAGCCCCAGCATTTT.

CDR3 bases: TGTGCCAGCAGTTTCCGGGCAGGGATCAGCAATCAGCCCCAGCATTTT. Translation: CASSFRAGISNQPQHF. This sequence joins TRBV28 and TRBJ1-5; D possibly corresponds to TRBD1 (5 bases). This CDR3 contains 16 residues. Trimming took off 3 bases at V and 1 base at J, with 13 bases between the two ends. Germline V CDR1 and CDR2: MDHEN, SYDVKM. The complete variable domain, with remaining parts taken from reference TRBV28 and TRBJ1-5, reads DVKVTQSSRYLVKRTGEKVFLECVQDMDHENMFWYRQDPGLGLRLIYFSYDVKMKEKGDIPEGYSVSREKKERFSLILESASTNQTSMYLCASSFRAGISNQPQHFGDGTRLSIL.

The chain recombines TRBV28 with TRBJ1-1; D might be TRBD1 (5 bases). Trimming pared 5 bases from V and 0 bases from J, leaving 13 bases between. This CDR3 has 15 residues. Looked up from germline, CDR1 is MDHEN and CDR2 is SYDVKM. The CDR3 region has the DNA TGTGCCAGCAGTGTTCAGCAGGGCGTGAACACTGAAGCTTTCTTT. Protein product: CASSVQQGVNTEAFF.

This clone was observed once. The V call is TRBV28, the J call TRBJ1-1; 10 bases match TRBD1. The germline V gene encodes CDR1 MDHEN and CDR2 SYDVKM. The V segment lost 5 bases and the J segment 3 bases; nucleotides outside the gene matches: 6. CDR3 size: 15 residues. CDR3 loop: CASSPRQGAYTEAFF. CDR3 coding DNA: TGTGCCAGCAGTCCGCGACAGGGGGCTTACACTGAAGCTTTCTTT.

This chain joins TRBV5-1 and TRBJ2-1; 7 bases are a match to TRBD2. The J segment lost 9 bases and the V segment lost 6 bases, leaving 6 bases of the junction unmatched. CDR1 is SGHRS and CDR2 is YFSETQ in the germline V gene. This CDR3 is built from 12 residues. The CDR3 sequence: CASTDGRSEQFF. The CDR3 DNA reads TGCGCCAGCACGGACGGGAGGAGTGAGCAGTTCTTC.

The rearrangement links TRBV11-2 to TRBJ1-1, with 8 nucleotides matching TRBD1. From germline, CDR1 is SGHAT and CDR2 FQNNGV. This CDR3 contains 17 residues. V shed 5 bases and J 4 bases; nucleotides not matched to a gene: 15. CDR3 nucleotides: TGTGCCAGCAGCCTCTGGACAGGGATAAAGGAGAGCACTGAAGCTTTCTTT. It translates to CASSLWTGIKESTEAFF.

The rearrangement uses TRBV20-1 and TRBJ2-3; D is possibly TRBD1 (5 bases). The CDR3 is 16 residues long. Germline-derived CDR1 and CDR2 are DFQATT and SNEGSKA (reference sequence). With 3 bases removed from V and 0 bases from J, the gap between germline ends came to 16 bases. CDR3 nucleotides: TGCAGTGCTAGTAATCAGCCAGGGCTTAGCACAGATACGCAGTATTTT. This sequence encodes CSASNQPGLSTDTQYF.

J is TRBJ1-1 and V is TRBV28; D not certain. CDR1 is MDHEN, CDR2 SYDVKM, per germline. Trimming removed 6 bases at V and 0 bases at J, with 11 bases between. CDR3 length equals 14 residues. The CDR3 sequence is CASSLQTLNTEAFF. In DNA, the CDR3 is TGTGCCAGCAGCCTCCAGACTTTGAACACTGAAGCTTTCTTT.

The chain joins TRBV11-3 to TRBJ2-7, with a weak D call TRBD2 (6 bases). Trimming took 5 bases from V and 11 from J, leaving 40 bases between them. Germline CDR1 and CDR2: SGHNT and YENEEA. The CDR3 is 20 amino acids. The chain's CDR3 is CASSAYPAGLFSPSTTGKYF. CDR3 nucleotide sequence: TGTGCCAGCAGCGCGTACCCCGCGGGATTGTTTAGCCCTAGCACCACTGGGAAGTACTTC.